This T cell receptor beta chain was sequenced for a study of cytomegalovirus exposure and HLA in healthy donors. Study-wide results and limits: Across donors, most TCRs were seen rarely, yet some public ones were widespread. In a later analysis, at a false discovery rate of 0.05, approximately 16,000 TCR beta sequences matched HLA alleles. Within a later analysis, the majority of CMV-associated TCR beta chains appeared HLA-restricted.

PCR employed 60 Vbeta and 13 Jbeta primers. Assay: immunoSEQ multiplex PCR; the TCRdb copy retains only in-frame clones and omits some. The table lists around 130,000 clones, roughly 80% of them singletons. Germline loops: CDR1 MNHNS, CDR2 SASEGT. The CDR3 has 15 amino acids. V was trimmed by 0 bases and J by 3 bases, leaving 12 bases between them. Likely unrecorded immune exposures existed in these nominally healthy donors. In its sample, this clone was seen many times. Antigen unknown. What was sequenced was PBMCs. This TCR was sampled from a woman aged 40 to 55 in good health and CMV-seronegative. The V gene is TRBV6-1, the J gene TRBJ2-7; tentatively, D is TRBD2 (5 bases). The CDR3 region is CASSEASGGRYEQYF. The DNA for the CDR3 is TGTGCCAGCAGTGAAGCAAGTGGAGGCCGCTACGAGCAGTACTTC.